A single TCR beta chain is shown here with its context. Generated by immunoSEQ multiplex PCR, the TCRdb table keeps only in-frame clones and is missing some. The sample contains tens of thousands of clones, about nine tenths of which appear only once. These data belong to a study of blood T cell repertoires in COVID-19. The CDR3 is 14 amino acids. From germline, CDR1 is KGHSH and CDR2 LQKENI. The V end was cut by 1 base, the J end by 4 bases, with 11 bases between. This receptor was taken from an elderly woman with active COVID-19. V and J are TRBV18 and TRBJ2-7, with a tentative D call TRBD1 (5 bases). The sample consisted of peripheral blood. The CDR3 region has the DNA TGTGCCAGCTCACCACAAGGGGCCAGATACGAGCAGTACTTC. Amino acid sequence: CASSPQGARYEQYF.